Shown below are 25 T cell receptor beta chains from a single sample sequenced in a study of blood T cell repertoires in COVID-19. Here immunoSEQ multiplex PCR was the method, and the copy in TCRdb shows in-frame clones only, minus some. The sample holds about 160,000 clones, 93% seen once. Sequenced material: peripheral blood. The receptors come from a woman aged 60-70 years with COVID-19, enrolled during active disease.

The chain links TRBV24-1 to TRBJ2-1, with D perhaps TRBD2 (5 bases). This CDR3 contains 14 residues. Germline CDR1 reads KGHDR; CDR2 reads SFDVKD. V dropped 4 bases and J dropped 7 bases, with 13 bases sitting between them. CDR3 residues: CATSESGESNEQFF. The CDR3 DNA reads as TGTGCCACCAGTGAGTCCGGGGAATCGAATGAGCAGTTCTTC.

V is TRBV18 and J is TRBJ1-1, with D possibly being TRBD1 (5 bases). Germline-derived CDR1 and CDR2 are KGHSH and LQKENI. The CDR3 length is 14 residues. Trimming removed 6 bases from V and 3 bases from J, with 14 bases in between. DNA of the CDR3: TGTGCCAGCTCCGCGGGGACGGGGGACACTGAAGCTTTCTTT. As protein: CASSAGTGDTEAFF.

The genes are TRBV19 and TRBJ2-2, with a weak D call TRBD1 (5 bases). This CDR3 is 15 amino acids long. Germline-derived CDR1 and CDR2 are LNHDA and SQIVND (reference sequence). The V end lost 4 bases, the J end lost 2 bases, and 11 bases lay between the germline ends. For the CDR3, the DNA is TGTGCCAGTAGTAGTAGACAGACCAACACCGGGGAGCTGTTTTTT. It encodes CASSSRQTNTGELFF.

The gene calls are TRBV3-1 (or the pseudogene TRBV3-2) and TRBJ2-1; 9 nucleotides match TRBD2. Germline lookup yields CDR1 LGHDT and CDR2 YNNKEL (reference sequence). The CDR3 runs to 16 residues. The V segment lost 4 bases and the J segment 2 bases; nucleotides outside the gene matches: 6. The CDR3 coding sequence is TGTGCCAGCAGCCCCAATCTAGCGGGGACCTACAATGAGCAGTTCTTC. This encodes CASSPNLAGTYNEQFF.

This clone was detected only once. The chain recombines TRBV7-2 with TRBJ1-4; TRBD1 matches at 7 bases. The CDR3 is 14 amino acids. Germline V gene data show CDR1 as SGHTA and CDR2 as FQGNSA. V trimming: 1 base; J trimming: 8 bases; junction bases outside the gene matches: 4. The CDR3 DNA is TGTGCCAGCAGCTTAGGACAGGGATGGGAAAAACTGTTTTTT. This encodes CASSLGQGWEKLFF.

The chain carries TRBV13 and TRBJ1-1; 9 nucleotides align to TRBD1. With 6 bases clipped from V and 0 bases from J, the junction kept 2 bases outside the gene matches. The CDR3 runs 14 residues. Germline CDR1 PRHDT, CDR2 FYEKMQ (reference sequence). As DNA, the CDR3 is TGTGCCAGCAGGGGGACAGGGATGAACACTGAAGCTTTCTTT. Translated, it gives CASRGTGMNTEAFF.

The rearrangement joins TRBV5-1 to TRBJ1-2, with TRBD1 as a possible D gene (6 bases). V was cut by 1 base and J by 4 bases, with 11 bases left in between. CDR1 and CDR2 from the germline V gene are SGHRS and YFSETQ. The length of the CDR3 is 14 residues. Here the CDR3 DNA reads TGCGCCAGCAGCTTGTCTGAGGGGGTCTATGGCTACACCTTC. Its protein is CASSLSEGVYGYTF.

The chain carries TRBV6-8 and TRBJ1-2; tentatively, D is TRBD1 (6 bases). The V end lost 4 bases, the J end lost 6 bases, and 9 bases lay between the germline ends. Germline loops: CDR1 MNHGY, CDR2 SAAAGT. This CDR3 has 12 residues. The CDR3 region is CASSSTGHGYTF. CDR3 DNA sequence: TGTGCCAGCAGTTCGACAGGACATGGCTACACCTTC.

The chain carries TRBV9 and TRBJ2-1; a possible D gene is TRBD2 (7 bases). V was cut by 0 bases and J by 4 bases, with 11 bases left in between. The CDR3 is made up of 15 amino acids. The germline V gene encodes CDR1 SGDLS and CDR2 YYNGEE. CDR3: CASSVEGGEYNEQFF. The CDR3, as DNA: TGTGCCAGCAGCGTAGAAGGGGGGGAGTACAATGAGCAGTTCTTC.

This clone was picked up one time. The chain uses TRBV12-3 or TRBV12-4 and TRBJ2-7, with D perhaps matching TRBD2 (5 bases). V shed 3 bases and J shed 7 bases, with 13 bases lying between them. CDR3 length: 13 residues. The CDR3: CASSLGGFREQYF. DNA for the CDR3: TGTGCCAGCAGTTTGGGCGGGTTCAGGGAGCAGTACTTC.

The DNA for the CDR3 is TGTGCCAGCAGTTACTCAGAGCGGGGCAATGAGCAGTTCTTC. Translating it yields CASSYSERGNEQFF. The chain couples TRBV6-2 or TRBV6-3 to TRBJ2-1; the match to TRBD2 covers 7 bases. The CDR3 loop spans 14 amino acids. Trimming removed 0 bases from V and 6 bases from J; junction bases left unmatched: 2. From germline, CDR1 is MNHEY and CDR2 SVGEGT.

The chain carries TRBV5-6 and TRBJ1-1; TRBD1 is a possible D gene (6 bases). Germline-derived CDR1 and CDR2 are SGHDT and YYEEEE. Trimming removed 3 bases from V and 8 bases from J, with 8 bases in between. The CDR3 totals 11 residues. The CDR3 sequence: CASSWGTEAFF. For the CDR3, the DNA is TGTGCCAGCAGCTGGGGGACAGAAGCTTTCTTT. The whole variable domain, filled in from reference TRBV5-6 and TRBJ1-1, reads DAGVTQSPTHLIKTRGQQVTLRCSPKSGHDTVSWYQQALGQGPQFIFQYYEEEERQRGNFPDRFSGHQFPNYSSELNVNALLLGDSALYLCASSWGTEAFFGQGTRLTVV.

This chain joins TRBV4-3 and TRBJ1-5, with D possibly being TRBD1 (6 bases). The CDR3 is 15 residues long. V gave up 0 bases and J gave up 2 bases, with 8 bases separating them. The germline gives CDR1 LGHNA, CDR2 YSLEER. The CDR3 is CASSQERTGNQPQHF. Here the CDR3 DNA reads TGCGCCAGCAGCCAAGAACGGACAGGCAATCAGCCCCAGCATTTT.

This clone was detected once. This chain's CDR3 is CASSVGQDESGNTIYF. The CDR3, as DNA: TGTGCCAGCAGCGTGGGACAGGATGAGTCTGGAAACACCATATATTTT. The chain links TRBV9 to TRBJ1-3; 8 positions agree with TRBD1. Trimming took 2 bases from V and 1 from J; bases not matched to a gene: 5. CDR1 is SGDLS, CDR2 YYNGEE, per germline. The CDR3 totals 16 residues.

In DNA, the CDR3 is TGTGCCAGCAGTAGGGACATCGATACTGAAAAACTGTTTTTT. Its protein is CASSRDIDTEKLFF. J is TRBJ1-4 and V is TRBV2, with a weak D call TRBD1 (6 bases). CDR3 length: 14 residues. Trimming stripped 5 bases from V and 7 bases from J, with 14 bases between. Germline V gene data show CDR1 as SNHLY and CDR2 as FYNNEI. Full variable domain (missing parts from reference TRBV2 and TRBJ1-4): EPEVTQTPSHQVTQMGQEVILRCVPISNHLYFYWYRQILGQKVEFLVSFYNNEISEKSEIFDDQFSVERPDGSNFTLKIRSTKLEDSAMYFCASSRDIDTEKLFFGSGTQLSVL.

J is TRBJ1-1 and V is TRBV10-3; 7 bases are shared with TRBD1. V shed 5 bases and J 3 bases; nucleotides not matched to a gene: 3. Germline V lookup: CDR1 ENHRY, CDR2 SYGVKD. The CDR3 sequence is 13 residues long. The CDR3 DNA is TGTGCCATCAGTCGTACAGGGGACACTGAAGCTTTCTTT. Its translation: CAISRTGDTEAFF.

V usage is TRBV18 and J usage is TRBJ2-1; 9 positions agree with TRBD1. Germline V gives CDR1 KGHSH, CDR2 LQKENI. The ends lost 5 bases at V and 7 bases at J; junction bases unmatched: 9. The CDR3 has 15 residues. The CDR3 loop reads CASSMGQGGRNEQFF. In nucleotides, the CDR3 is TGTGCCAGCTCAATGGGACAGGGTGGGAGGAATGAGCAGTTCTTC.

The chain has TRBV7-2 and TRBJ2-3; 10 bases align to TRBD2. CDR3 length: 16 amino acids. CDR1 and CDR2 from the germline V gene are SGHTA and FQGNSA. The junction had 5 bases not matched to a gene; V was cut back by 5 bases and J by 0 bases. The CDR3: CASSKQAGGSTDTQYF. CDR3 nucleotide sequence: TGTGCCAGCAGCAAACAAGCGGGGGGGAGCACAGATACGCAGTATTTT.

The V and J genes are TRBV19 and TRBJ2-7; TRBD2 is a possible D gene (7 bases). V lost 8 bases and J 5 bases, leaving 16 bases between the germline ends. The CDR3 extends over 13 amino acids. The V gene's germline CDR1 is LNHDA and CDR2 SQIVND (reference sequence). The DNA of the CDR3 is TGTGCCAGTGGGGGGGGGCAATCCCACGAGCAGTACTTC. Translation gives CASGGGQSHEQYF. The whole variable domain, remainder taken from reference TRBV19 and TRBJ2-7, is DGGITQSPKYLFRKEGQNVTLSCEQNLNHDAMYWYRQDPGQGLRLIYYSQIVNDFQKGDIAEGYSVSREKKESFPLTVTSAQKNPTAFYLCASGGGQSHEQYFGPGTRLTVT.

The chain carries TRBV3-1 (or the pseudogene TRBV3-2) and TRBJ1-1, with D unclear. CDR3 length equals 16 residues. Trimming removed 0 bases from V and 4 bases from J, with 15 bases in between. Germline assignment: CDR1 LGHDT and CDR2 YNNKEL (reference sequence). The CDR3 loop is CASSQDRVPRGTEAFF. The DNA for the CDR3 is TGTGCCAGCAGCCAAGATCGCGTGCCGCGGGGCACTGAAGCTTTCTTT.

V usage is TRBV21-1 and J usage is TRBJ1-3; the DNA was not compared with TRBD1, the D call given in the table. TRBV21-1 is assigned pseudogene status. The CDR3 is 14 residues long. The CDR3 DNA reads TGTGCCAGCAGCAAGCAGGGGGATGGAAACACCATATATTTT. Its translation is CASSKQGDGNTIYF.

This clone was observed once. The V and J genes are TRBV7-9 and TRBJ2-7, with 14 bases lining up with TRBD2. The CDR3 runs 16 residues. Germline V CDR1 and CDR2: SEHNR, FQNEAQ (reference sequence). The V and J ends lost 5 bases and 4 bases, in that order; junction bases with no gene match: 7. The CDR3 DNA reads as TGTGCCAGCAGCGCGGGACTAGCGGGGGAGGCTTACGAGCAGTACTTC. Translation gives CASSAGLAGEAYEQYF.

Turning to this clone: The junction differs from germline at one of its ends, possibly a read error. This chain links TRBV19 with TRBJ2-1, with a possible D match to TRBD1 (6 bases). Germline CDR1 and CDR2: LNHDA and SQIVND (reference sequence). The CDR3 runs to 14 residues. The CDR3 DNA reads as TGTGCCAGTAACCCAAGTCGTGGCAGGGGCTCTCGGATCTTC. This codes for CASNPSRGRGSRIF.

In this sample, this clone turned up once. The V call is TRBV6-5, the J call TRBJ1-1; 10 bases map to TRBD1. The V gene's germline CDR1 is MNHEY and CDR2 SVGAGI. There are 12 residues in the CDR3. After removal of 5 bases from V and 11 bases from J, the junction contained 5 bases not matched to a gene. The chain's CDR3 is CASSRQGARAFF. The DNA for the CDR3 is TGTGCCAGCAGTCGACAGGGGGCCAGGGCTTTCTTT.

The V call is TRBV2, the J call TRBJ1-2; 9 nucleotides line up with TRBD1. The V and J ends lost 4 bases and 3 bases, in that order; junction bases with no gene match: 3. The CDR3 extends over 14 amino acids. The germline V gene encodes CDR1 SNHLY and CDR2 FYNNEI. The CDR3 nucleotides read TGTGCCAGCAGTGCCCGGACAGGGGACTATGGCTACACCTTC. This encodes CASSARTGDYGYTF.